This T cell receptor beta chain is drawn from a study of T cells in Graves' hyperthyroidism and ophthalmopathy (dated by TCRdb to the late 2010s). About the full investigation: Peripheral blood was sampled at the time of initial diagnosis, prior to any treatment. The paper describes TCR Vbeta CDR3 sequencing of 120 to 150 peripheral blood samples, made up of 43 ophthalmopathy patients, roughly 72 hyperthyroidism patients and roughly 17 progressor patients. The study also compared thyroid tissue and blood T-cell repertoires from about six Graves' hyperthyroidism patients. TCR V-J signatures able to tell the groups apart were searched for in a discovery cohort of 90 to 100 patients, of whom 40 to 45 had Graves' ophthalmopathy and about 60 had stable Graves' hyperthyroidism. Following sampling, methimazole starting at 30 mg daily was given to hyperthyroidism patients, and high-dose intravenous methylprednisolone was given to ophthalmopathy patients. The approximately 100 discovery patients were divided at random into training and test sets in a 7:3 ratio. Prospective prediction of ophthalmopathy was tested in an independent validation cohort of 18 hyperthyroidism patients and 15 to 17 patients who later progressed to ophthalmopathy. Overall study results and their limits: Most expanded thyroid clonotypes (frequency above 0.001) were also found in blood, which suggests that blood repertoires may mirror thyroid immune responses. A 13 V-J signature model separated ophthalmopathy from stable hyperthyroidism, with just over 85% sensitivity and approximately 81% specificity in cross-validation and 80%/75% in testing. Sample size was not statistically predetermined, and investigators were not blinded to group allocation. In validation, progression to ophthalmopathy was predicted by the model with almost 71% sensitivity and 72.22% specificity, a median of roughly 6 months before onset.

Amplification of TCR beta CDR3 regions was carried out from RNA transcripts. A first-round RT-PCR of the TCR CDR3 used the HTBI primer set with the Qiagen OneStep RT-PCR kit. The libraries were constructed in a second round of multiplex PCR and then size-selected and purified. Paired-end sequencing of the libraries was performed with 100 bp reads on an Illumina HiSeq2000. Concerning the study's data processing: SOAPnuke was used to process the raw data, with reads discarded if the reads contained adapters or uncalled bases, had a mean Phred below 15, or lacked an exact constant-primer or identifier match. High-quality paired reads were merged using COPE v1.2.5, and each unique nucleotide sequence was defined as a clonotype. Clonotypes were aligned to IMGT TRBV, TRBD and TRBJ reference segments using MiTCR v1.1. Analysis was restricted to V-J combinations with a frequency above 0.0001, which covered just over 98% of repertoires. The TCS score was defined as the ratio of F50 (clonal expansion) to E x V (chaos), calculated using BLOSUM62-based TCRdist between CDR3 peptides within each V-J. Welch's t-statistics and random forest reduced roughly 530 V-J features to about 12, which were used in a naive Bayes classifier (R e1071). The raw public reads went through TCRdb reprocessing: fastp at Q25, MiXCR clone calling, in-frame beta chains kept. Every entry covers one CDR3 protein and lists the most common genes and DNA from its rows. TCRdb, not the authors, supplied the V and J calls. In this sample the table shows about 690,000 distinct CDR3 sequences, 15% to 20% of which occur a single time. The leading ten clones occupy around 16% of the sample.

Concerning this clonotype: The specificity of this receptor is unknown. No much larger clonotype is one base removed from it; base qualities were not supplied.

CDR3 length: 16 amino acids, cysteine to phenylalanine. Only CDR3 DNA remains: 48 bases, in frame from the first base. From a lookup of the germline V gene, CDR1 and CDR2 are SNHLY and FYNNEI. V loses 2 bases, J loses 6 bases, and the germline ends lie 20 bases apart. A patient counted as having stable Graves' hyperthyroidism if no progression to ophthalmopathy occurred over 18 months of follow-up. Hyperthyroidism patients were newly diagnosed, with disease duration under 2 months, and aged 18 to 65 years. Patients with uncontrolled infections, other autoimmune diseases, pregnancy or lactation were excluded. Diagnoses relied on clinical symptoms, serum thyroxine and TRAb, thyroid ultrasound and orbital computed tomography. PBMCs were separated from 8 to 10 ml of fresh peripheral blood using Ficoll-Paque density gradient centrifugation. Total RNA was extracted with Trizol reagent, and quality was checked on an Agilent 2100 Bioanalyzer.

This receptor was identified in a man aged 50-60 years with Graves' hyperthyroidism. The sequenced sample consisted of blood. The chain is encoded by TRBV2 joined to TRBJ2-7; a tentative D call is TRBD1 (6 bases match). In nucleotides, the sequence is TGTGCCAGCAGTGAAATTGAGGGGGACATCAGGCCCGAGCAGTACTTC. It is translated as CASSEIEGDIRPEQYF.